The clone carrying this TCR beta chain was seen a handful of times. TCRbeta library preparation incorporated unique molecular identifiers. A single record per CDR3 protein comes from TCRdb applying MiXCR to the PCR reads. The sample yields about 580,000 distinct CDR3 sequences, roughly 23% seen once. The sample is drawn from a study of T-cell reconstitution after alpha-beta-depleted transplantation in children. V was cut by 1 base and J by 0 bases, with 25 bases left in between. The CDR3 totals 22 residues. CDR1 is SGHAT, CDR2 FQDESV, per germline (reference sequence). This chain uses TRBV11-1 with TRBJ2-6, with D perhaps given as TRBD1 or TRBD2 (5 bases each). This receptor was taken from a boy younger than two who had a stem cell transplant for acute myeloid leukemia, so the T cells may come from the graft donor. The sequences come from PBMCs, mostly from graft donor cells, collected 360 days after TCRalphabeta/CD19-depleted stem cell transplant. The chain's CDR3 is CASSLVPAGDLHPLSGANVLTF. Written as DNA, the CDR3 is TGTGCCAGCAGCTTAGTGCCAGCCGGGGACCTCCACCCACTCTCTGGGGCCAACGTCCTGACTTTC.